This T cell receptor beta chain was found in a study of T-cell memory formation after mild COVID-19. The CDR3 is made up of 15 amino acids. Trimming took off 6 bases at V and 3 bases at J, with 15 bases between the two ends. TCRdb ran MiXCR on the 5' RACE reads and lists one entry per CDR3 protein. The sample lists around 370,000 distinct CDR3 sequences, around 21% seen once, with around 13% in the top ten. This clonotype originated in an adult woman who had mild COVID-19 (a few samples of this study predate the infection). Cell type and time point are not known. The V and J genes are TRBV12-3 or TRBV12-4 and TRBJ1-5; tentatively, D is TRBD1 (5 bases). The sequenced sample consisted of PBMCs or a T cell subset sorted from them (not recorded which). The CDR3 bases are TGTGCCAGCAGCTTCACCACAGGAATCAATCAGCCCCAGCATTTT. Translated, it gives CASSFTTGINQPQHF.